The 19 T cell receptor beta chains presented below share a single source sample, sequenced in a study of T cells in Graves' hyperthyroidism and ophthalmopathy. The source material, RNA transcripts, was used to amplify TCR beta CDR3 regions. An initial round of RT-PCR targeting the TCR CDR3 relied on the HTBI primer set. Using its own MiXCR run on the multiplex PCR reads, TCRdb lists one record per CDR3 protein. The top ten clones hold 40% to 50% of a sample with more than 450,000 distinct CDR3 sequences, 20% of them seen once. Material: blood. The receptor source for this set is a man aged 35 to 55 with Graves' ophthalmopathy.

V is TRBV4-2 and J is TRBJ1-4; D is uncertain. Germline V gives CDR1 LGHNA, CDR2 YNFKEQ. The CDR3 covers 15 residues. Trimming took 4 bases from V and 0 from J, leaving 9 bases between them. The CDR3 coding sequence is TGTGCCAGCAGCCGAGAACAGACAACTAATGAAAAACTGTTTTTT. Translation gives CASSREQTTNEKLFF.

This clonotype was counted a few times. Its ends do not fully match the called genes, so a read error is possible. V is TRBV12-3 or TRBV12-4 and J is TRBJ2-1; TRBD2 aligns across 11 bases. This CDR3 has 15 amino acids. This chain's CDR3 is CASSTSGSSYSEQFF. The CDR3 DNA reads as TGTGCCAGCAGTACTAGCGGGAGCTCCTACAGTGAGCAGTTCTTC.

There are a few counts of this clonotype. The DNA of the CDR3 is TGTGCCAGCAGCCGAAGGGGGGCTGGCTACGAGCAGTACTTC. It is translated as CASSRRGAGYEQYF. The V gene is TRBV7-9, the J gene TRBJ2-7; either TRBD1 or TRBD2 may supply D (6 bases each). The germline CDR1 and CDR2 sequences are SEHNR and FQNEAQ (reference sequence). There are 14 residues in the CDR3. The V and J ends lost 5 bases and 3 bases respectively, with 14 bases between them.

The chain employs TRBV12-3 or TRBV12-4 and TRBJ2-3; unclear D gene. V lost 6 bases to trimming and J lost 2 bases, with 12 bases between them. The CDR3 consists of 14 residues. The CDR3 DNA reads TGTGCCAGCAGCCCTATATCGACCACAGATACGCAGTATTTT. Its translation: CASSPISTTDTQYF.

In this sample, this clonotype turned up a few times. This chain connects TRBV15 to TRBJ2-3; TRBD1 matches 12 bases. Trimming took 1 base from V and 5 from J; bases not matched to a gene: 1. The germline CDR1 and CDR2 sequences are LNHNV and YYDKDF (reference sequence). The CDR3 consists of 15 residues. The CDR3 nucleotides read TGTGCCACCAGCAGAGGGGACAGGGGGCGAGATACGCAGTATTTT. The encoded protein is CATSRGDRGRDTQYF.

This clonotype was observed a handful of times. The J gene is TRBJ1-3, the V gene TRBV2; 7 bases map to TRBD1. There are 15 residues in the CDR3. Looked up from germline, CDR1 is SNHLY and CDR2 is FYNNEI. Losses at the gene ends were 6 bases for V and 4 bases for J; bases not matched to a gene: 9. CDR3 region: CASSPQTGYGNTIYF. The CDR3 DNA reads TGTGCCAGCAGCCCCCAGACAGGGTACGGAAACACCATATATTTT.

This clonotype came up once. The chain links TRBV15 to TRBJ2-1; D might be TRBD1 or TRBD2, each matching 6 bases. There are 13 residues in the CDR3. Between the trimmed V and J ends, which lost 7 bases and 4 bases, there was a span of 11 bases. Germline loops: CDR1 LNHNV, CDR2 YYDKDF (reference sequence). The CDR3 is CATKGGGYNEQFF. The CDR3 nucleotides are TGTGCCACCAAGGGGGGCGGGTACAATGAGCAGTTCTTC.

The chain employs TRBV5-1 and TRBJ1-3; 7 bases match TRBD1. The J segment lost 3 bases and the V segment lost 4 bases, leaving 10 bases of the junction unmatched. CDR1 is SGHRS and CDR2 is YFSETQ in the germline V gene. CDR3 size: 16 residues. CDR3 region: CASSRGATGVGNTIYF. In nucleotides, the CDR3 is TGCGCCAGCAGCAGGGGGGCCACAGGGGTTGGAAACACCATATATTTT.

The V and J genes are TRBV5-1 and TRBJ1-6, with 8 bases lining up with TRBD1. The CDR3 totals 14 residues. The V segment lost 0 bases and the J segment 9 bases; nucleotides outside the gene matches: 2. Per germline, CDR1 SGHRS and CDR2 YFSETQ. Here the CDR3 DNA reads TGCGCCAGCAGCTTGGGACAGGGGTTTTCACCCCTCCACTTT. It is translated as CASSLGQGFSPLHF.

This clonotype was recorded a few times. The chain is built from TRBV9 and TRBJ2-2; unclear D gene. Trimming took off 3 bases at V and 4 bases at J, with 10 bases between the two ends. CDR3 length equals 14 residues. Germline V gene lookup returns CDR1 SGDLS and CDR2 YYNGEE. CDR3 DNA sequence: TGTGCCAGCAGCGCCCCCTGGGTCACCGGGGAGCTGTTTTTT. This gives the protein CASSAPWVTGELFF.

The chain links TRBV28 to TRBJ2-7; a weak D match, TRBD1 (6 bases). Germline V gene lookup returns CDR1 MDHEN and CDR2 SYDVKM. Deletions cut 7 bases from V and 1 base from J, with 14 bases between. The CDR3 consists of 14 residues. CDR3 bases: TGTGCCAGCAAGGTAGGGGGTACTTCCTACGAGCAGTACTTC. This encodes CASKVGGTSYEQYF.

The sample holds a few counts of this clonotype. The V and J genes are TRBV6-1 and TRBJ1-1; D is undetermined. Germline V gene lookup returns CDR1 MNHNS and CDR2 SASEGT. Trimming pared 6 bases from V and 2 bases from J, leaving 19 bases between. This CDR3 has 16 amino acids. The CDR3 is CASRPHDAKQNTEAFF. CDR3 DNA sequence: TGTGCCAGCAGACCCCACGATGCGAAACAAAACACTGAAGCTTTCTTT.

About this clonotype itself: A read error may be the cause here, since a much bigger clone is one base away. Here the CDR3 omits its conserved ending phenylalanine or tryptophan, so a read error is the likely source. The chain carries TRBV12-3 or TRBV12-4 and TRBJ1-5, with D hard to call. Trimming took off 3 bases at V and 6 bases at J, with 12 bases between the two ends. The length of the CDR3 is 14 residues. In nucleotides, the CDR3 is TGTGCCAGCAGTTTGAGGGTTCGCTCTCAGCCCCAGCATCTT. This sequence encodes CASSLRVRSQPQHL.

This clonotype came up a few times. The chain is built from TRBV7-9 and TRBJ2-1, with 14 bases aligning to TRBD2. CDR3 length: 16 residues. Germline CDR1 SEHNR, CDR2 FQNEAQ (reference sequence). V lost 4 bases, J lost 7 bases, and 6 bases stayed unmatched. Here the CDR3 reads CASSSGGTSGSNEQFF. DNA for the CDR3: TGTGCCAGCAGCTCAGGGGGGACTAGCGGGAGTAATGAGCAGTTCTTC.

This clonotype has only a few counts. The rearrangement uses TRBV12-3 or TRBV12-4 and TRBJ2-5, with a possible D match to TRBD1 (6 bases). The CDR3 contains 13 residues. Trimming removed 6 bases from V and 5 bases from J, with 13 bases in between. The chain's CDR3 is CASSRDKGETQYF. In DNA, the CDR3 is TGTGCCAGCAGCAGGGACAAGGGGGAGACCCAGTACTTC.

Comment on this clonotype: A read error may produce the germline difference seen at one junction end. The rearrangement uses TRBV19 and TRBJ1-3; 7 positions agree with TRBD1. The germline V gene has CDR1 LNHDA and CDR2 SQIVND (reference sequence). The CDR3 runs 15 residues. CDR3 region: CASPFHGTAGNTIYF. The CDR3 nucleotides are TGTGCCAGTCCGTTCCACGGGACAGCTGGAAACACCATATATTTC. Supplemented by reference TRBV19 and TRBJ1-3, the full variable domain reads DGGITQSPKYLFRKEGQNVTLSCEQNLNHDAMYWYRQDPGQGLRLIYYSQIVNDFQKGDIAEGYSVSREKKESFPLTVTSAQKNPTAFYLCASPFHGTAGNTIYFGEGSWLTVV.

This clonotype showed up just a few times. This sequence joins TRBV7-2 and TRBJ2-1; TRBD2 aligns across 8 bases. The ends lost 7 bases at V and 5 bases at J; junction bases unmatched: 10. CDR1 and CDR2 from the germline V gene are SGHTA and FQGNSA. The CDR3 runs to 15 residues. Written as DNA, the CDR3 is TGTGCCAGCACCATAAGCGGGAGAGGGAACAATGAGCAGTTCTTC. Protein sequence: CASTISGRGNNEQFF.

This clonotype was found many times. The V call is TRBV3-1, the J call TRBJ1-1; a possible D gene is TRBD1 (6 bases). Germline lookup yields CDR1 LGHDT and CDR2 YNNKEL (reference sequence). The CDR3 covers 17 residues. V lost 0 bases, J lost 7 bases, and 21 bases lay in between. The CDR3 DNA reads as TGTGCCAGCAGCCAAGATAGGACAGCGATTTCAAACGGTGAAGCTTTCTTT. Protein: CASSQDRTAISNGEAFF.

The chain employs TRBV30 and TRBJ1-5; 9 bases align to TRBD1. V was pared by 2 bases and J by 4 bases, with 9 bases of the junction left unmatched. The V gene's germline CDR1 is GTSNPN and CDR2 SVGIG (reference sequence). The CDR3 runs 16 residues. CDR3 bases: TGTGCCTGGAGTCCGGGGGGGACAGGGCGGAATCAGCCCCAGCATTTT. Protein: CAWSPGGTGRNQPQHF.